The clone carrying this T cell receptor beta chain has only one observation. Between the trimmed V and J ends, which lost 0 bases and 8 bases, there was a span of 7 bases. This CDR3 comprises 12 residues. Germline V gives CDR1 LGHDT, CDR2 YNNKEL (reference sequence). Per the authors' pipeline: From reference gene primer amplification, estimates of nucleated cell counts were derived. Produced via immunoSEQ multiplex PCR; TCRdb's table is partial and in-frame only. V and J calls and clone size are those listed in that table; D and trimming were worked out from the DNA. The sample yields 310,000 or so clones, 88% seen once. The data derive from a study of blood T cell repertoires in COVID-19. Study information: Researchers got acute and convalescent COVID-19 samples from the United States, Italy and Spain.

The chain combines TRBV3-1 (or the pseudogene TRBV3-2) with TRBJ1-2; D is uncertain. The source is a woman under 40 with COVID-19, enrolled during active disease. The sample consisted of peripheral blood. The CDR3 nucleotides are TGTGCCAGCAGCCAAGATCTGAGGGGCTACACCTTC. Translated, it gives CASSQDLRGYTF.